Sequencing of this T cell receptor beta chain was carried out in a study of CD8 T cells in ankylosing spondylitis. There are 12 residues in the CDR3. CDR1 is MNHNY, CDR2 SVGAGI, per germline (reference sequence). Between the trimmed V and J ends, which lost 6 bases and 0 bases, there was a span of 5 bases. This clonotype was seen only a few times. What it binds is not known. Generation of TCR beta libraries employed quantitative 5'-RACE incorporating molecular barcodes. TCRdb passed the 5' RACE reads through MiXCR, listing each CDR3 protein once. The sample lists 350,000 to 550,000 distinct CDR3 sequences, 25% to 30% occurring once. Findings and caveats of the study: Characteristic of ankylosing spondylitis blood, it appeared, was a TCR beta motif comprising several highly homologous variants. Disease-linked clones were reportedly significantly enriched in matched ankylosing spondylitis synovial fluid.

Sequenced: blood, either unsorted or a sorted T cell fraction (not recorded which). The rearrangement joins TRBV6-6 to TRBJ1-1; no clear D gene. The sequence was collected from a male donor with ankylosing spondylitis. The CDR3: CASRRLNTEAFF. In DNA form, the CDR3 reads TGTGCCAGCAGGAGATTGAACACTGAAGCTTTCTTT.